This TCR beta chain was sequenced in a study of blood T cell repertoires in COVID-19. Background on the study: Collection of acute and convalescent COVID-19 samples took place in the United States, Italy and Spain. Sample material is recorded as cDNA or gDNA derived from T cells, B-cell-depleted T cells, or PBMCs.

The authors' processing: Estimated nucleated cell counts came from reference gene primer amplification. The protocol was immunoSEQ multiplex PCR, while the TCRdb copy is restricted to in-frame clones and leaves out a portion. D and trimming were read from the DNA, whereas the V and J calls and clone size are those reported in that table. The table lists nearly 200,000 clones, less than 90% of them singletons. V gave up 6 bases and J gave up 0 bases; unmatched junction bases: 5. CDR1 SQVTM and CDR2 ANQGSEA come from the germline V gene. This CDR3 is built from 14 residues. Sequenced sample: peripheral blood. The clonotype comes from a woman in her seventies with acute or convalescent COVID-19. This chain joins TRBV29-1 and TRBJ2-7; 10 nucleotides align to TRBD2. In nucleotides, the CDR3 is TGCAGCGTGTTTAGCGGGAGGAGCTCCTACGAGCAGTACTTC. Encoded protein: CSVFSGRSSYEQYF.